Presented here are 16 T cell receptor beta chains from one specimen sequenced in a study of follicular helper T cells after annual influenza vaccination. Indicated time point: 2015-2016 season, 7 days after influenza vaccination. The protocol was immunoSEQ multiplex PCR, while the TCRdb copy is restricted to in-frame clones and leaves out a portion. In the table there are about 5,600 clones, approximately 84% of which are singletons. Specimen: CXCR5+ CD38- circulating T follicular helper cells from blood, collected 7 days after influenza vaccination. Subset: circulating Tfh, non-naive CD4+CXCR5+PD-1+ (ICOS+CD38+ or ICOS-CD38-). Every receptor here comes from an adult who received the influenza vaccine.

This rearrangement joins TRBV7-2 to TRBJ2-6, with D possibly being TRBD2 (6 bases). The CDR3 spans 16 residues. Germline-derived CDR1 and CDR2 are SGHTA and FQGNSA. V gave up 2 bases and J gave up 1 base, with 9 bases separating them. The CDR3 sequence: CASSLRGISGANVLTF. The CDR3 DNA reads TGTGCCAGCAGCTTACGGGGGATTTCTGGGGCCAACGTCCTGACTTTC. The variable domain in full, completed from reference TRBV7-2 and TRBJ2-6, reads GAGVSQSPSNKVTEKGKDVELRCDPISGHTALYWYRQSLGQGLEFLIYFQGNSAPDKSGLPSDRFSAERTGGSVSTLTIQRTQQEDSAVYLCASSLRGISGANVLTFGAGSRLTVL.

The chain couples TRBV18 to TRBJ1-1; the D gene is possibly TRBD1 (5 bases). The CDR3 has 13 residues. V lost 7 bases to trimming and J lost 1 base, with 10 bases between them. Germline loops: CDR1 KGHSH, CDR2 LQKENI. As DNA, the CDR3 is TGTGCCAGCTGCACAGGAACGAACACTGAAGCTTTCTTT. It yields the protein CASCTGTNTEAFF.

Comments on this clone: Within the sample, other DNA sequences also encode this same CDR3. The chain couples TRBV15 to TRBJ1-5, with D unclear. The germline CDR1 and CDR2 sequences are LNHNV and YYDKDF (reference sequence). V was shortened by 3 bases and J by 13 bases, with 16 bases between the two germline ends. This CDR3 is built from 13 residues. The CDR3, as DNA: TGTGCCACCAGCAGGGATTTGATACCTGAACAGCATTTT. Amino acids: CATSRDLIPEQHF.

This clone appeared once. The V call is TRBV10-3, the J call TRBJ1-5; TRBD1 might be the D (6 bases). CDR1 is ENHRY and CDR2 is SYGVKD in the germline V gene. Trimming pared 6 bases from V and 4 bases from J, leaving 10 bases between. This CDR3 is built from 13 residues. CDR3 bases: TGTGCCATCAGGCGGGACACTAATCAGCCCCAGCATTTT. Translation: CAIRRDTNQPQHF.

The chain links TRBV19 to TRBJ2-2, with 9 bases lining up with TRBD1. J was trimmed by 4 bases and V by 6 bases; bases with no gene match: 9. This CDR3 contains 16 residues. CDR1 and CDR2 (germline): LNHDA, SQIVND (reference sequence). The CDR3, as DNA: TGTGCCAGTAGAACGAGGACAGGGGCTGTCACCGGGGAGCTGTTTTTT. Protein product: CASRTRTGAVTGELFF.

The DNA of the CDR3 is TGCGCCAGCAGCTATGCGTCAGGGGGCGGAATGACTGAAGCTTTCTTT. Translated, it gives CASSYASGGGMTEAFF. The genes are TRBV5-1 and TRBJ1-1; TRBD1 matches at 8 bases. This CDR3 contains 16 residues. J lost 5 bases, V lost 3 bases, and 12 bases had no gene match. Germline CDR1 reads SGHRS; CDR2 reads YFSETQ.

The rearrangement uses TRBV9 and TRBJ1-3, with 7 bases lining up with TRBD1. V lost 0 bases and J lost 4; bases outside the gene matches: 16. Germline V gene lookup returns CDR1 SGDLS and CDR2 YYNGEE. The CDR3 runs to 19 residues. CDR3 nucleotides: TGTGCCAGCAGCGTAGAATGGTACAGGGGTCCGGTAACAGGAAACACCATATATTTT. Protein: CASSVEWYRGPVTGNTIYF.

The J gene is TRBJ1-5, the V gene TRBV28, with D possibly matching TRBD1 (5 bases). Germline V gene lookup returns CDR1 MDHEN and CDR2 SYDVKM. This CDR3 has 16 residues. V lost 5 bases, J lost 1 base, and 15 bases lay in between. CDR3 nucleotide sequence: TGTGCCAGCAGTGCAGGGACGGGGGGAAGCAATCAGCCCCAGCATTTT. Translating gives CASSAGTGGSNQPQHF.

This rearrangement joins TRBV11-2 to TRBJ2-3, with D maybe TRBD2 (6 bases). The CDR3 runs 16 residues. CDR1 and CDR2 from the germline V gene are SGHAT and FQNNGV. V was pared by 6 bases and J by 5 bases, with 21 bases between. The CDR3 loop is CASRHAGRGYKDTQYF. DNA for the CDR3: TGTGCCAGCAGACACGCTGGACGGGGGTATAAAGATACGCAGTATTTT.

The V and J genes are TRBV28 and TRBJ2-7; D perhaps matches TRBD1 (6 bases). CDR1 and CDR2 from the germline V gene are MDHEN and SYDVKM. CDR3 length: 14 residues. V was trimmed by 6 bases and J by 2 bases, leaving 14 bases between them. CDR3 nucleotides: TGTGCCAGCAGGTCTGGGGGCGCGACCTACGAGCAGTACTTC. Residues: CASRSGGATYEQYF.

The rearrangement joins TRBV4-1 to TRBJ2-3; 7 bases agree with TRBD1. CDR1 is MGHRA and CDR2 is YSYEKL in the germline V gene. V was pared by 6 bases and J by 2 bases, with 8 bases of the junction left unmatched. The CDR3 runs to 15 residues. CDR3 amino acids: CASSDPGQITDTQYF. DNA of the CDR3: TGCGCCAGCAGTGACCCGGGACAGATCACAGATACGCAGTATTTT.

This clone was counted a single time. The gene calls are TRBV25-1 and TRBJ1-2, with 8 bases aligning to TRBD1. The CDR3 sequence is 16 residues long. CDR1 is MGHDK, CDR2 SYGVNS, per germline. The J segment lost 6 bases and the V segment lost 7 bases, leaving 16 bases of the junction unmatched. The CDR3 sequence: CASNSGGSRTGNGYTF. In DNA, the CDR3 is TGTGCCAGCAACTCTGGCGGATCGAGGACAGGGAATGGCTACACCTTC.

J is TRBJ1-2 and V is TRBV4-3, with TRBD1 as a possible D gene (5 bases). There are 15 residues in the CDR3. Germline lookup yields CDR1 LGHNA and CDR2 YSLEER. The V gene lost 0 bases and the J gene lost 4 bases, with 12 bases spanning the gap. The CDR3 DNA follows: TGCGCCAGCAGCCAAGATTTCAGGGAGGGCTATGGCTACACCTTC. Its translation: CASSQDFREGYGYTF.

The genes are TRBV19 and TRBJ1-1, with D perhaps TRBD1 (6 bases). V lost 5 bases, J lost 2 bases, and 15 bases lay in between. Germline V gives CDR1 LNHDA, CDR2 SQIVND (reference sequence). CDR3 length equals 15 residues. The CDR3 loop is CASSLKGVPNTEAFF. CDR3 DNA sequence: TGTGCCAGTAGTCTCAAGGGGGTTCCCAACACTGAAGCTTTCTTT.

The chain is built from TRBV7-9 and TRBJ1-2; 11 bases are a match to TRBD1. The CDR3 has 16 amino acids. The germline V gene encodes CDR1 SEHNR and CDR2 FQNEAQ (reference sequence). V trimming: 5 bases; J trimming: 8 bases; junction bases outside the gene matches: 13. The CDR3 DNA sequence: TGTGCCAGCAGCGTTCCCATAGGACAGGGGGCAGACGGCTACACCTTC. This gives the protein CASSVPIGQGADGYTF. The variable domain in full, with the rest retrieved from reference TRBV7-9 and TRBJ1-2, is DTGVSQNPRHKITKRGQNVTFRCDPISEHNRLYWYRQTLGQGPEFLTYFQNEAQLEKSRLLSDRFSAERPKGSFSTLEIQRTEQGDSAMYLCASSVPIGQGADGYTFGSGTRLTVV.

The chain is built from TRBV10-3 and TRBJ2-2; D may match TRBD1 or TRBD2 (6 bases each). Trimming took off 2 bases at V and 5 bases at J, with 21 bases between the two ends. The CDR3 is made up of 18 amino acids. The V gene's germline CDR1 is ENHRY and CDR2 SYGVKD. CDR3 coding DNA: TGTGCCATCAGTGAGACCCGGGGGCGGGGACGGGATACCGGGGAGCTGTTTTTT. Protein product: CAISETRGRGRDTGELFF.